This section outlines one T cell receptor beta chain sequence together with its context. Germline values: CDR1 SGDLS, CDR2 YYNGEE. Trimming removed 4 bases at V and 5 bases at J, with 12 bases between. The CDR3 consists of 13 residues. The data were produced by immunoSEQ multiplex PCR, yet TCRdb's version contains in-frame clones alone and is incomplete. Of roughly 70,000 clones listed, about 91% are singletons. This record belongs to a study of T cell changes during pregnancy in multiple sclerosis. Specimen: peripheral blood, collected in the first trimester of pregnancy. This sequence joins TRBV9 and TRBJ1-1; D remains unclear. The sequence was collected from a female donor with multiple sclerosis, enrolled in a pregnancy study. The DNA of the CDR3 is TGTGCCAGCAGCCCCCAAGACTATACTGAAGCTTTCTTT. It encodes CASSPQDYTEAFF.